This T cell receptor (beta chain) was observed in a study of blood T cell repertoires in COVID-19. For the study at large: Italy, Spain and the United States were the sources of the convalescent and acute COVID-19 samples. T cells, B-cell-depleted T cells, or PBMCs supplied cDNA or gDNA.

Per the authors' pipeline: By means of reference gene primer amplification, nucleated cell counts were estimated. TCRdb's copy holds only in-frame clones and misses some; the assay was immunoSEQ multiplex PCR. V, J and clone size derive from that table, while D and trimming were established from the DNA sequence. The sample lists some 320,000 clones, more than 70% occurring once. The CDR3 runs 14 residues. Germline values: CDR1 SGHTA, CDR2 FQGNSA. Deletions cut 2 bases from V and 7 bases from J, with 15 bases between. This clone was observed many times. The origin of this receptor is a woman in her 30s who had recovered from COVID-19. Sequenced input: peripheral blood. The gene calls are TRBV7-2 and TRBJ2-7, with D perhaps matching TRBD2 (6 bases). The CDR3, as DNA: TGTGCCAGCAGCTTACTAGCGAGGGTGGGGGAGCAGTACTTC. Amino acid sequence: CASSLLARVGEQYF. Full variable domain (remainder filled in from reference TRBV7-2 and TRBJ2-7): GAGVSQSPSNKVTEKGKDVELRCDPISGHTALYWYRQSLGQGLEFLIYFQGNSAPDKSGLPSDRFSAERTGGSVSTLTIQRTQQEDSAVYLCASSLLARVGEQYFGPGTRLTVT.